Following are 18 T cell receptor beta chains from one sample sequenced in a study of blood T cell repertoires in COVID-19. Sequencing used immunoSEQ multiplex PCR; TCRdb keeps in-frame clones, though not all of them. This sample carries around 150,000 clones, less than 85% of them seen once, and the ten largest clones take 3% to 3.5%. Sequenced material: peripheral blood. Receptors were obtained from a human donor with acute or convalescent COVID-19. The donor label of this sample is uncertain.

The genes are TRBV5-1 and TRBJ2-1; 7 bases line up with TRBD2. This CDR3 contains 17 residues. Germline values: CDR1 SGHRS, CDR2 YFSETQ. V shed 0 bases, J shed 4 bases, and the junction held 10 bases outside the gene matches. The CDR3 protein is CASSLDPPQRGYNEQFF. CDR3 coding DNA: TGCGCCAGCAGCTTGGACCCCCCCCAGCGGGGTTACAATGAGCAGTTCTTC.

This chain uses TRBV7-9 with TRBJ1-2; 7 bases align to TRBD1. Germline V gene lookup returns CDR1 SEHNR and CDR2 FQNEAQ (reference sequence). There are 14 residues in the CDR3. Trimming removed 5 bases from V and 8 bases from J; junction bases left unmatched: 11. CDR3 residues: CASSQGGAPRGYTF. CDR3 sequence (DNA): TGTGCCAGCAGCCAAGGGGGCGCCCCTCGGGGCTACACCTTC.

With regard to this clone: Other DNA sequences in the same sample also yield this CDR3. The chain is built from TRBV19 and TRBJ2-2; TRBD2 is a possible D gene (6 bases). The ends were cut back, 3 bases at V and 4 bases at J, with 12 bases in the middle. This CDR3 spans 15 amino acids. CDR1 LNHDA and CDR2 SQIVND come from the germline V gene (reference sequence). CDR3 loop: CASSIGGTPTGELFF. The CDR3 DNA is TGTGCCAGTAGTATCGGCGGGACGCCCACCGGGGAGCTGTTTTTT.

The chain has TRBV3-1 (or the pseudogene TRBV3-2) and TRBJ2-6; 14 bases align to TRBD2. The germline CDR1 and CDR2 sequences are LGHDT and YNNKEL (reference sequence). This CDR3 has 19 residues. With 6 bases clipped from V and 0 bases from J, the junction kept 7 bases outside the gene matches. This CDR3 reads CASRLGTSGGLSGANVLTF. In DNA form, the CDR3 reads TGTGCCAGCAGACTCGGGACTAGCGGGGGCCTCTCTGGGGCCAACGTCCTGACTTTC.

V gene TRBV6-5 combines with J gene TRBJ1-4, with D possibly TRBD1 on 6 matching bases. CDR1 and CDR2 (germline): MNHEY, SVGAGI. Between the trimmed V and J ends, which lost 7 bases and 0 bases, there was a span of 12 bases. This CDR3 contains 15 residues. The CDR3 here is CASKRDKATNEKLFF. Here the CDR3 DNA reads TGTGCCAGCAAGAGGGACAAAGCAACTAATGAAAAACTGTTTTTT.

V gene TRBV5-6 combines with J gene TRBJ2-1, with TRBD1 identical over 7 bases. Germline V CDR1 and CDR2: SGHDT, YYEEEE. J gave up 4 bases and V 3 bases, and 7 bases lay outside the gene matches. The CDR3 is 15 residues long. CDR3 sequence (DNA): TGTGCCAGCAGCTCCCGGGACAGCCCATACAATGAGCAGTTCTTC. It encodes CASSSRDSPYNEQFF.

This clone turned up a few times. This chain connects TRBV14 to TRBJ1-2, with 10 bases fitting TRBD1. Germline V gives CDR1 SGHDN, CDR2 FVKESK. V was clipped by 4 bases and J by 8 bases; unmatched bases: 4. CDR3 size: 13 residues. The CDR3 DNA sequence: TGTGCCAGCAGCCGTGGGACAGGGGAAGGCTACACCTTC. Protein sequence: CASSRGTGEGYTF. The whole variable domain, remainder taken from reference TRBV14 and TRBJ1-2, is EAGVTQFPSHSVIEKGQTVTLRCDPISGHDNLYWYRRVMGKEIKFLLHFVKESKQDESGMPNNRFLAERTGGTYSTLKVQPAELEDSGVYFCASSRGTGEGYTFGSGTRLTVV.

The chain joins TRBV4-2 to TRBJ2-7; 14 nucleotides match TRBD2. Germline-derived CDR1 and CDR2 are LGHNA and YNFKEQ. The CDR3 covers 16 residues. V was clipped by 3 bases and J by 5 bases; unmatched bases: 6. The CDR3 loop reads CASSQTTSGGAHEQYF. For the CDR3, the DNA is TGTGCCAGCAGCCAGACGACTAGCGGGGGGGCGCACGAGCAGTACTTC.

The genes are TRBV4-1 and TRBJ2-7; 10 nucleotides agree with TRBD2. V lost 1 base, J lost 4 bases, and 4 bases stayed unmatched. In germline, CDR1 is MGHRA, CDR2 YSYEKL. The CDR3 has 15 amino acids. The CDR3 spells CASSQATSGVYEQYF. CDR3 bases: TGCGCCAGCAGCCAAGCTACTAGCGGGGTGTACGAGCAGTACTTC.

The genes are TRBV7-2 and TRBJ2-1, with D tentatively TRBD2 (5 bases). Germline values: CDR1 SGHTA, CDR2 FQGNSA. V was pared by 5 bases and J by 6 bases, with 14 bases between. The CDR3 is 14 residues long. CDR3: CASSVNRDFNEQFF. CDR3 bases: TGTGCCAGCAGCGTTAACCGGGATTTCAATGAGCAGTTCTTC.

V is TRBV28 and J is TRBJ1-5; 8 bases line up with TRBD1. Germline loops: CDR1 MDHEN, CDR2 SYDVKM. V lost 4 bases, J lost 4 bases, and 9 bases stayed unmatched. The CDR3 has 16 amino acids. The CDR3 spells CASSSNNRGRNQPQHF. The CDR3 nucleotides read TGTGCCAGCAGTTCAAATAACAGGGGGAGAAATCAGCCCCAGCATTTT.

The V and J genes are TRBV19 and TRBJ2-5; 13 positions match TRBD2. Germline CDR1 and CDR2: LNHDA and SQIVND (reference sequence). The V segment lost 2 bases and the J segment 3 bases; nucleotides outside the gene matches: 12. The CDR3 contains 19 residues. The CDR3 loop is CASSITPSGLAGAEETQYF. The CDR3 region has the DNA TGTGCCAGTAGTATAACCCCCTCTGGACTAGCGGGGGCGGAAGAGACCCAGTACTTC.

The chain links TRBV7-8 to TRBJ1-5; D is unresolved. The CDR3 runs to 18 residues. Trimming removed 1 base at V and 0 bases at J, with 16 bases between. Germline V gene sequence: CDR1 SGHVS, CDR2 FQNEAQ. For the CDR3, the DNA is TGTGCCAGCAGCTTAGAGTACTACGGGGTCCATAGCAATCAGCCCCAGCATTTT. It encodes CASSLEYYGVHSNQPQHF.

V usage is TRBV6-5 and J usage is TRBJ1-3, with unresolved D. Germline assignment: CDR1 MNHEY and CDR2 SVGAGI. The V and J ends lost 6 bases and 0 bases respectively, with 9 bases between them. The CDR3 is 14 residues long. CDR3 sequence reads: CASSTAYSGNTIYF. CDR3 nucleotides: TGTGCCAGCAGCACAGCTTACTCTGGAAACACCATATATTTT.

V usage is TRBV29-1 and J usage is TRBJ2-3, with D unclear. The CDR3 runs to 14 residues. Looked up from germline, CDR1 is SQVTM and CDR2 is ANQGSEA. V lost 4 bases to trimming and J lost 0 bases, with 11 bases between them. This CDR3 reads CSVGPGTSTDTQYF. The CDR3, as DNA: TGCAGCGTTGGGCCGGGTACTAGCACAGATACGCAGTATTTT.

V is TRBV6-6 and J is TRBJ2-5; D gene uncertain. The CDR3 runs 14 residues. Trimming shortened V by 0 bases and J by 1 base, and 6 bases separated the two germline ends. The V gene's germline CDR1 is MNHNY and CDR2 SVGAGI (reference sequence). CDR3 sequence (DNA): TGTGCCAGCAGTTACTCCGTCTCCCAAGAGACCCAGTACTTC. It translates to CASSYSVSQETQYF.

The chain carries TRBV5-6 and TRBJ2-5, with 8 bases matching TRBD1. V was pared by 3 bases and J by 4 bases, with 11 bases of the junction left unmatched. The CDR3 is 16 amino acids. Germline CDR1 is SGHDT and CDR2 is YYEEEE. The chain's CDR3 is CASSSPINTGGETQYF. CDR3 nucleotide sequence: TGTGCCAGCAGCTCACCTATAAATACAGGGGGAGAGACCCAGTACTTC.

The chain couples TRBV18 to TRBJ2-7; 12 positions agree with TRBD1. Germline loops: CDR1 KGHSH, CDR2 LQKENI. CDR3 size: 14 residues. Trimming cost V 3 bases and J 6 bases; bases outside gene matches: 3. Here the CDR3 reads CASSPRDRGPEQYF. DNA of the CDR3: TGTGCCAGCTCACCCCGGGACAGGGGGCCCGAGCAGTACTTC.